Below, 2 T cell receptor beta chains from the same sample are listed, as sequenced in a study of blood T cell repertoires in COVID-19. Clones were read by immunoSEQ multiplex PCR, and TCRdb kept only the in-frame ones, dropping some. The sample has 61,000 or so clones, 88% seen once. Sample: peripheral blood. Receptors originate from a woman of 80 years or more with active COVID-19.

The chain links TRBV20-1 to TRBJ1-2, with D possibly TRBD1 on 5 matching bases. Germline CDR1 is DFQATT and CDR2 is SNEGSKA (reference sequence). CDR3 length: 12 residues. Trimming shortened V by 3 bases and J by 6 bases, and 11 bases separated the two germline ends. CDR3 nucleotides: TGCAGTGCTAGTCGGGGGGTGGATGGCTACACCTTC. Translation: CSASRGVDGYTF.

The CDR3: CASSLIGSNQPQHF. In DNA, the CDR3 is TGTGCCAGCAGCTTGATCGGGAGCAATCAGCCCCAGCATTTT. This rearrangement joins TRBV5-6 to TRBJ1-5; D ambiguous. Trimming removed 1 base at V and 1 base at J, with 6 bases between. Germline values: CDR1 SGHDT, CDR2 YYEEEE. This CDR3 comprises 14 residues.